One sample yielded the 18 T cell receptor beta chains listed below, sequenced in a study of patients and donors after allogeneic stem cell transplantation. TCRdb recomputed calls from the RT-PCR reads with MiXCR, one row per CDR3 protein. The sample lists 190,000 or so distinct CDR3 sequences; 41% were seen once. Material: blood, either unsorted or a sorted T cell fraction (not recorded which). These receptors came from a human donor who was either an allogeneic HSCT recipient or a stem cell or donor lymphocyte infusion donor (not recorded which). It is not recorded whose cells these are; they may come from a transplant donor.

The gene calls are TRBV5-6 and TRBJ2-1, with D uncertain. The CDR3 is made up of 14 amino acids. The ends were cut back, 5 bases at V and 0 bases at J, with 9 bases in the middle. The germline V gene encodes CDR1 SGHDT and CDR2 YYEEEE. CDR3 coding DNA: TGTGCCAGCAGACAGCCATTCTCCTACAATGAGCAGTTCTTC. Translation gives CASRQPFSYNEQFF.

The V gene is TRBV6-5, the J gene TRBJ2-7; 9 nucleotides line up with TRBD2. CDR1 is MNHEY, CDR2 SVGAGI, per germline. The CDR3 has 16 residues. J gave up 5 bases and V 6 bases, and 14 bases lay outside the gene matches. CDR3 region: CASSPYLAGVGDEQYF. Written as DNA, the CDR3 is TGTGCCAGCAGCCCTTACTTAGCGGGAGTAGGAGACGAGCAGTACTTC.

The chain uses TRBV9 and TRBJ1-3; unclear D gene. Germline V gene lookup returns CDR1 SGDLS and CDR2 YYNGEE. The CDR3 sequence is 13 residues long. V lost 5 bases and J 2 bases, leaving 8 bases between the germline ends. CDR3 DNA: TGTGCCAGCAGTCAGGTTCCTGGAAACACCATATATTTT. It specifies CASSQVPGNTIYF.

This clonotype was observed a few times. Lacking the conserved final phenylalanine or tryptophan, this CDR3 likely reflects a read error. This chain joins TRBV5-1 and TRBJ1-1; D ambiguous. Germline values: CDR1 SGHRS, CDR2 YFSETQ. The CDR3 consists of 14 residues. The CDR3 loop reads CASSLALGNNEAFL. The CDR3 nucleotides are TGCGCCAGCAGCTTGGCCTTAGGCAACAATGAAGCTTTCCTT.

This clonotype was picked up one time. The chain employs TRBV29-1 and TRBJ2-7; 7 bases are shared with TRBD2. This CDR3 has 13 residues. J gave up 5 bases and V 8 bases, and 12 bases lay outside the gene matches. Germline CDR1 is SQVTM and CDR2 is ANQGSEA. CDR3 in amino acids: CSTTRGEGNEQYF. The CDR3 DNA reads as TGCAGCACAACCCGGGGGGAAGGGAACGAGCAGTACTTC.

In its sample, this clonotype was seen a few times. This chain joins TRBV27 and TRBJ2-3; TRBD2 aligns across 9 bases. The germline V gene has CDR1 MNHEY and CDR2 SMNVEV (reference sequence). The V gene end was trimmed by 5 bases and the J gene end by 2 bases; junction bases not matched to a gene: 5. The CDR3 totals 15 residues. In DNA form, the CDR3 reads TGTGCCAGCAGTCTACTAGCGGGTTTCACAGATACGCAGTATTTT. Its protein product is CASSLLAGFTDTQYF.

The chain couples TRBV27 to TRBJ1-5; possible D gene TRBD1, 5 bases. CDR3 length: 17 residues. The V and J ends lost 5 bases and 0 bases respectively, with 17 bases between them. From germline, CDR1 is MNHEY and CDR2 SMNVEV (reference sequence). The CDR3 DNA reads as TGTGCCAGCAGTCCCTACGGGGCAGCATATAGCAATCAGCCCCAGCATTTT. Amino acids: CASSPYGAAYSNQPQHF.

This clonotype was counted only a few times. V is TRBV18 and J is TRBJ2-2; the D gene could be TRBD1 or TRBD2 (5 bases each). V was pared by 2 bases and J by 5 bases, with 12 bases between. CDR1 KGHSH and CDR2 LQKENI come from the germline V gene. CDR3 length: 15 amino acids. CDR3 coding DNA: TGTGCCAGCTCACCATCGGGAAAGGGGACCGGGGAGCTGTTTTTT. It specifies CASSPSGKGTGELFF.

This clonotype occurred a few times. The CDR3 protein is CASSFTGLGANVLTF. CDR3 in DNA: TGTGCCAGCAGCTTTACAGGGTTGGGGGCCAACGTCCTGACTTTC. The chain couples TRBV5-6 to TRBJ2-6; D is possibly TRBD1 (6 bases). CDR1 and CDR2 (germline): SGHDT, YYEEEE. The V end was cut by 2 bases, the J end by 4 bases, with 10 bases between. The CDR3 totals 15 residues.

This sequence joins TRBV29-1 and TRBJ2-1, with D perhaps matching TRBD1 or TRBD2 (5 bases each). Germline-derived CDR1 and CDR2 are SQVTM and ANQGSEA. Trimming left V 4 bases short and J 4 bases short, with 14 bases between. This CDR3 has 14 amino acids. CDR3 sequence: CSVVSGRWYNEQFF. The CDR3 DNA reads as TGCAGCGTTGTATCGGGACGTTGGTACAATGAGCAGTTCTTC.

This sequence joins TRBV27 and TRBJ1-1, with D maybe TRBD1 (6 bases). Per the germline V gene, CDR1 is MNHEY and CDR2 is SMNVEV (reference sequence). With 6 bases removed from V and 6 bases from J, the gap between germline ends came to 20 bases. This CDR3 is built from 15 residues. The CDR3 loop reads CASSRAQGRRSEAFF. The CDR3 DNA reads as TGTGCCAGCAGCCGAGCACAGGGAAGAAGGTCTGAAGCTTTCTTT.

This clonotype turned up a few times. V and J are TRBV4-3 and TRBJ1-6, with D possibly TRBD1 on 5 matching bases. Germline loops: CDR1 LGHNA, CDR2 YSLEER. V was trimmed by 0 bases and J by 10 bases, leaving 10 bases between them. This CDR3 comprises 14 residues. CDR3 sequence (DNA): TGCGCCAGCAGCCAAGACGAGGGGAACTCACCCCTCCACTTT. It encodes CASSQDEGNSPLHF.

This chain links TRBV7-9 with TRBJ2-7; possibly TRBD2 for D (5 bases). V was clipped by 6 bases and J by 5 bases, with 17 bases between them. The CDR3 runs 14 residues. The germline V gene encodes CDR1 SEHNR and CDR2 FQNEAQ (reference sequence). The CDR3 DNA follows: TGTGCCAGCAGAACTAGTGTTTCGGTGGACGAGCAGTACTTC. Translating gives CASRTSVSVDEQYF. Full variable domain (rest looked up from reference TRBV7-9 and TRBJ2-7): DTGVSQNPRHKITKRGQNVTFRCDPISEHNRLYWYRQTLGQGPEFLTYFQNEAQLEKSRLLSDRFSAERPKGSFSTLEIQRTEQGDSAMYLCASRTSVSVDEQYFGPGTRLTVT.

This chain uses TRBV6-5 with TRBJ1-5; 8 bases line up with TRBD1. V was pared by 6 bases and J by 0 bases, with 13 bases of the junction left unmatched. This CDR3 is 18 amino acids long. Germline lookup yields CDR1 MNHEY and CDR2 SVGAGI. The CDR3 region is CASRQFTGQGYSNQPQHF. The CDR3 coding sequence is TGTGCCAGCAGGCAGTTTACTGGACAGGGATATAGCAATCAGCCCCAGCATTTT.

The chain recombines TRBV4-3 with TRBJ2-1, with 8 bases lining up with TRBD2. J was trimmed by 5 bases and V by 0 bases; bases with no gene match: 3. Germline lookup yields CDR1 LGHNA and CDR2 YSLEER. This CDR3 comprises 15 residues. CDR3 amino acids: CASSQELADDNEQFF. The CDR3 DNA reads TGCGCCAGCAGCCAAGAACTAGCGGATGACAATGAGCAGTTCTTC.

The V and J genes are TRBV2 and TRBJ1-2, with D perhaps matching TRBD1 (5 bases). Per germline, CDR1 SNHLY and CDR2 FYNNEI. The V end was cut by 3 bases, the J end by 5 bases, with 10 bases between. The CDR3 contains 13 residues. The CDR3 protein is CASSDPGSYGYTF. The CDR3 DNA sequence: TGTGCCAGCAGTGATCCAGGGAGTTATGGCTACACCTTC.

This chain joins TRBV6-5 and TRBJ1-2; a weak D match, TRBD1 (5 bases). The CDR3 runs to 14 residues. Germline CDR1 reads MNHEY; CDR2 reads SVGAGI. The germline V and J ends were trimmed by 5 bases and 4 bases, with 14 bases remaining between them. CDR3 sequence: CASSRTSSGYGYTF. The CDR3 DNA is TGTGCCAGCAGTCGGACATCCTCCGGCTATGGCTACACCTTC.

This sequence joins TRBV5-5 and TRBJ1-3, with D tentatively TRBD1 (5 bases). There are 15 residues in the CDR3. The germline CDR1 and CDR2 sequences are SGHKS and YYEKEE (reference sequence). V gave up 4 bases and J gave up 0 bases, with 11 bases separating them. CDR3 loop: CASSPGILSGNTIYF. CDR3 coding DNA: TGTGCCAGCAGCCCAGGGATACTCTCTGGAAACACCATATATTTT.